This TCR beta chain was identified in a study of regulatory T cells in long-lasting Graves disease (dated by TCRdb to 2020 to 2022). In the study overall: Persistent Graves' disease meant more than 5 years of antithyroid drug treatment with TSH receptor autoantibodies that stayed positive. The study was registered as a clinical trial and conducted in China. TCR sequencing covered around 13 persistent and 20 or so newly diagnosed Graves' disease patients, around 35 samples in total. Persistent Graves' disease patients in the clinical cohort had taken antithyroid drugs for about 9.7 years on average. Persistent Graves' disease patients were compared with newly diagnosed Graves' disease patients by peripheral blood TCR sequencing and RNA sequencing.

There are 13 amino acids in the CDR3, from cysteine to phenylalanine inclusive. Kept here is only the CDR3 DNA, which spans 39 bases and is read in frame from base 1. Between the V and J ends, shortened by 5 bases and 4 bases respectively, the junction contains 9 bases. Sequences SGHTA (CDR1) and FQGNSA (CDR2) are obtained from the germline V gene. Note on this clonotype: Its binding antigen is unknown. No much larger clone exists at a distance of one base, and base qualities are not known.

Broad study findings and their caveats: Persistent patients shared more public clonotypes among themselves (around 2,500) than newly diagnosed patients did (approximately 970). The authors noted that the small sample size was a limitation that may lower accuracy. Peripheral blood alone was examined, since thyroid tissue, which constituted the primary lesion, could not be accessed. Sequencing and analysis were restricted to the TCR beta chain. TRBV28, TRBJ1-2 and TRBJ2-5 were preferentially used in persistent disease, while TRBV20-1 and TRBJ2-1 were favored in newly diagnosed disease. Persistent Graves' disease patients showed lower TCR Shannon entropy and fewer highly expanded clones than newly diagnosed patients, suggesting clonal expansion.

Library prep was done by multiplex PCR. Sequencing took place on an Illumina HiSeq 4000. iRepertoire HTBI primers and Arm-PCR amplification of CDR3 regions were used to construct TCR beta libraries. PCR products were gel purified before sequencing. The authors' pipeline ran thus. Across samples, some 62 TRBV and over 11 TRBJ segments were identified and used for gene usage analysis of CDR3 amino acid clonotypes. Filtered high-quality paired reads were merged into contigs using COPE and FqMerger. BLAST was used to align contigs to the IMGT TRBV, TRBD and TRBJ reference genes, and CDR3 was defined following IMGT. Highly expanded clones were defined as clonotypes with a frequency above 0.1%. Shannon entropy was used to measure repertoire diversity, and the Gini coefficient was used to measure V-J evenness. A clonotype was considered public if more than one individual shared it. The public reads were reprocessed in TCRdb via fastp at Q25 and MiXCR, keeping in-frame beta chains. CDR3 protein sequences are deduplicated, and each keeps its most common genes and DNA. The V and J calls and clone size come from TCRdb's table, not from the authors' own analysis. This sample lists about 290,000 distinct CDR3 sequences; under 25% were detected once. The ten largest clones take up around 50% of the sample.

The meaning of the sample's time point label: persistent/refractory GD, antithyroid drugs over 5 years with positive TRAb. For both TCR sequencing and RNA sequencing, RNA was extracted from PBMCs in TRIzol. The diagnosis of Graves' disease followed American Thyroid Association guidelines. The patients came from an endocrinology department in Xi'an, China. From each patient, around 9 milliliters of peripheral blood was collected into an EDTA anticoagulant tube. Ficoll Paque Plus density gradient separation was used to isolate PBMCs, and no further T cell sorting was performed. An Agilent 2100 Bioanalyzer and agarose gel were used to check RNA quality, and a NanoDrop 2000 was used to measure RNA concentration.

The sequence links TRBV7-2 to TRBJ2-1; a weak D assignment points to TRBD1 (6 bases agree). The source of this sequence is a female donor with Graves disease. Sample: peripheral blood mononuclear cells (PBMCs), taken when the disease was refractory, from a patient treated with antithyroid drugs. In nucleotide form, the sequence is TGTGCCAGCAGCGTTACAGGGTACAATGAGCAGTTCTTC. Translated, it reads CASSVTGYNEQFF.